The 28 T cell receptor beta chains in this list originate from one sample, sequenced in a study of neoadjuvant anti-PD-1 for oral cavity cancer. Indicated time point: after neoadjuvant nivolumab, at surgical resection. The method was immunoSEQ multiplex PCR; TCRdb's version includes in-frame clones alone and lacks a portion of them. The data show about 32,000 clones, about 80% seen once. This specimen was PBMCs, taken after nivolumab (anti-PD-1) treatment. The receptors come from a person aged 35-80 years with oral cavity squamous cell carcinoma.

CDR3 loop: CASSRGQGGAFF. The CDR3 coding sequence is TGTGCCAGCAGCCGCGGACAGGGCGGAGCTTTCTTT. The chain couples TRBV11-3 to TRBJ1-1, with 8 bases fitting TRBD1. The CDR3 totals 12 residues. The V gene end was trimmed by 5 bases and the J gene end by 10 bases; junction bases not matched to a gene: 6. The V gene's germline CDR1 is SGHNT and CDR2 YENEEA.

This chain connects TRBV4-1 to TRBJ1-1; D is undetermined. The CDR3 is 15 residues long. Germline CDR1 reads MGHRA; CDR2 reads YSYEKL. Trimming left V 0 bases short and J 4 bases short, with 12 bases between. The CDR3 DNA reads TGCGCCAGCAGCCAAGAAAAAAGAGAGGGCACTGAAGCTTTCTTT. Protein sequence: CASSQEKREGTEAFF.

V usage is TRBV6-5 and J usage is TRBJ1-2; D might be TRBD1 (5 bases). V lost 6 bases, J lost 0 bases, and 14 bases lay in between. CDR1 MNHEY and CDR2 SVGAGI come from the germline V gene. The CDR3 contains 15 residues. In DNA form, the CDR3 reads TGTGCCAGCAGCCCCGGGGGGAGGGCTAACTATGGCTACACCTTC. Amino acids: CASSPGGRANYGYTF.

This rearrangement joins TRBV7-8 to TRBJ2-3, with 9 positions matching TRBD2. Looked up from germline, CDR1 is SGHVS and CDR2 is FQNEAQ. This CDR3 comprises 15 residues. The V and J ends lost 3 bases and 1 base, in that order; junction bases with no gene match: 2. The CDR3 nucleotides are TGTGCCAGCAGCTTTTCTAGCGGGGGCACAGATACGCAGTATTTT. This encodes CASSFSSGGTDTQYF.

The chain uses TRBV5-4 and TRBJ2-1; 9 bases fit TRBD2. J lost 8 bases, V lost 7 bases, and 10 bases had no gene match. Germline V lookup: CDR1 SGHNT, CDR2 YYREEE (reference sequence). CDR3 length equals 14 residues. The chain's CDR3 is CASSLGGGDYEQFF. The CDR3 DNA reads TGTGCCAGCTCCCTAGGCGGGGGGGATTATGAGCAGTTCTTC.

The CDR3 region is CATSRVDVQGGEKLFF. CDR3 nucleotide sequence: TGTGCCACCAGCAGAGTAGACGTGCAGGGAGGGGAAAAACTGTTTTTT. The chain links TRBV15 to TRBJ1-4; possible D gene TRBD1, 5 bases. CDR1 and CDR2 (germline): LNHNV, YYDKDF (reference sequence). The CDR3 is made up of 16 amino acids. Trimming removed 1 base at V and 8 bases at J, with 17 bases between.

The gene calls are TRBV15 and TRBJ1-6, with D possibly TRBD1 on 5 matching bases. This CDR3 is 15 amino acids long. Trimming removed 8 bases at V and 6 bases at J, with 17 bases between. Per germline, CDR1 LNHNV and CDR2 YYDKDF (reference sequence). CDR3 amino acids: CATEDTRGGNSPLHF. The DNA of the CDR3 is TGTGCCACCGAGGACACTCGGGGGGGTAATTCACCCCTCCACTTT.

The chain recombines TRBV2 with TRBJ2-4; TRBD1 is a possible D gene (6 bases). The germline V and J ends were trimmed by 5 bases and 0 bases, with 14 bases remaining between them. Germline V gene sequence: CDR1 SNHLY, CDR2 FYNNEI. There are 16 residues in the CDR3. DNA of the CDR3: TGTGCCAGCAGTTTACAGGGTGGGAGAGCCAAAAACATTCAGTACTTC. Translated, it gives CASSLQGGRAKNIQYF. The whole variable domain, remainder taken from reference TRBV2 and TRBJ2-4, is EPEVTQTPSHQVTQMGQEVILRCVPISNHLYFYWYRQILGQKVEFLVSFYNNEISEKSEIFDDQFSVERPDGSNFTLKIRSTKLEDSAMYFCASSLQGGRAKNIQYFGAGTRLSVL.

The chain couples TRBV9 to TRBJ2-7; D is unclear. V dropped 0 bases and J dropped 2 bases, with 12 bases sitting between them. The CDR3 totals 15 residues. CDR1 and CDR2 (germline): SGDLS, YYNGEE. The CDR3 nucleotides read TGTGCCAGCAGCGTAGATGGCGGCAGTCCCTACGAGCAGTACTTC. It yields the protein CASSVDGGSPYEQYF.

This chain joins TRBV19 and TRBJ1-1, with unresolved D. The CDR3 runs 15 residues. Germline loops: CDR1 LNHDA, CDR2 SQIVND (reference sequence). Trimming removed 7 bases at V and 2 bases at J, with 17 bases between. CDR3 bases: TGTGCCAGTATTGGAGCCTTATGGAACAACACTGAAGCTTTCTTT. Translation: CASIGALWNNTEAFF.

V is TRBV5-4 and J is TRBJ1-1; no clear D gene. This CDR3 contains 13 residues. Trimming removed 5 bases from V and 4 bases from J, with 12 bases in between. The germline gives CDR1 SGHNT, CDR2 YYREEE (reference sequence). In DNA form, the CDR3 reads TGTGCCAGCAGTTCGGGTGTGGGCACTGAAGCTTTCTTT. Translating gives CASSSGVGTEAFF. Full variable domain (rest looked up from reference TRBV5-4 and TRBJ1-1): ETGVTQSPTHLIKTRGQQVTLRCSSQSGHNTVSWYQQALGQGPQFIFQYYREEENGRGNFPPRFSGLQFPNYSSELNVNALELDDSALYLCASSSGVGTEAFFGQGTRLTVV.

The gene calls are TRBV4-3 and TRBJ2-2; D remains ambiguous. There are 14 residues in the CDR3. In germline, CDR1 is LGHNA, CDR2 YSLEER. V lost 2 bases and J lost 7, with 11 bases in between. CDR3 loop: CASSQRIDHGELFF. Here the CDR3 DNA reads TGCGCCAGCAGCCAAAGAATAGATCACGGGGAGCTGTTTTTT.

The chain employs TRBV12-5 and TRBJ2-2, with TRBD2 matching over 7 bases. The germline gives CDR1 LGHNT, CDR2 FRNRAP. J lost 4 bases, V lost 1 base, and 9 bases had no gene match. The CDR3 loop spans 17 amino acids. CDR3 residues: CASGLAGTSDGTGELFF. The DNA for the CDR3 is TGTGCTAGTGGTTTGGCCGGCACTAGCGATGGCACCGGGGAGCTGTTTTTT.

This clone was counted a single time. The chain joins TRBV19 to TRBJ2-3; 9 bases align to TRBD2. Germline CDR1 and CDR2: LNHDA and SQIVND (reference sequence). The CDR3 runs to 15 residues. Unmatched junction bases numbered 3, after V lost 5 bases and J lost 0 bases. CDR3 nucleotide sequence: TGTGCCAGTAGTGCAACTAGCGGGAGCACAGATACGCAGTATTTT. Translation: CASSATSGSTDTQYF.

The chain joins TRBV2 to TRBJ1-3; maybe TRBD1 (6 bases). The CDR3 is 17 amino acids. V dropped 3 bases and J dropped 0 bases, with 15 bases sitting between them. The germline V gene has CDR1 SNHLY and CDR2 FYNNEI. CDR3 DNA: TGTGCCAGCAGTGAGGGACAACCGTTAAGCTCTGGAAACACCATATATTTT. Its translation: CASSEGQPLSSGNTIYF.

The gene calls are TRBV5-1 and TRBJ2-7; a possible D gene is TRBD1 (5 bases). Trimming pared 4 bases from V and 4 bases from J, leaving 9 bases between. The CDR3 is made up of 12 amino acids. Germline V gene lookup returns CDR1 SGHRS and CDR2 YFSETQ. The CDR3 protein is CASSDQGYEQYF. CDR3 bases: TGCGCCAGCAGCGATCAGGGTTACGAGCAGTACTTC.

The rearrangement joins TRBV2 to TRBJ2-5; D is undetermined. Trimming removed 2 bases from V and 2 bases from J, with 6 bases in between. The germline V gene has CDR1 SNHLY and CDR2 FYNNEI. The CDR3 is 13 amino acids. This CDR3 reads CASSEFFQETQYF. The DNA for the CDR3 is TGTGCCAGCAGTGAATTCTTTCAAGAGACCCAGTACTTC.

This rearrangement joins TRBV5-6 to TRBJ2-2; TRBD2 agrees at 7 bases. The germline V gene encodes CDR1 SGHDT and CDR2 YYEEEE. The CDR3 is 15 residues long. The V segment lost 4 bases and the J segment 4 bases; nucleotides outside the gene matches: 7. The CDR3 sequence: CASSRGRGGTGELFF. The CDR3 DNA is TGTGCCAGCAGCCGTGGGAGGGGCGGCACCGGGGAGCTGTTTTTT.

The rearrangement uses TRBV13 and TRBJ1-5; D not resolved. This CDR3 region has 12 residues. V lost 5 bases and J 4 bases, leaving 6 bases between the germline ends. Germline CDR1 reads PRHDT; CDR2 reads FYEKMQ (reference sequence). The CDR3 protein is CASSKDNQPQHF. DNA for the CDR3: TGTGCCAGCAGCAAGGATAATCAGCCCCAGCATTTT.

The chain has TRBV14 and TRBJ2-1; D possibly corresponds to TRBD1 (6 bases). This CDR3 is built from 13 residues. V gave up 6 bases and J gave up 7 bases, with 13 bases separating them. Germline loops: CDR1 SGHDN, CDR2 FVKESK. The CDR3 loop reads CASRPTGSNEQFF. The CDR3 DNA reads as TGTGCCAGCAGACCTACAGGGTCAAATGAGCAGTTCTTC.

The V and J genes are TRBV5-6 and TRBJ2-5, with D unclear. Trimming took 4 bases from V and 9 from J, leaving 19 bases between them. Germline V gives CDR1 SGHDT, CDR2 YYEEEE. The CDR3 length is 14 residues. Here the CDR3 reads CASSPGDRPWAQYF. The DNA of the CDR3 is TGTGCCAGCAGCCCGGGTGACCGACCGTGGGCCCAGTACTTC. The full variable domain, completed using reference TRBV5-6 and TRBJ2-5, is DAGVTQSPTHLIKTRGQQVTLRCSPKSGHDTVSWYQQALGQGPQFIFQYYEEEERQRGNFPDRFSGHQFPNYSSELNVNALLLGDSALYLCASSPGDRPWAQYFGPGTRLLVL.

This clone was recorded only once. V usage is TRBV28 and J usage is TRBJ1-4, with a possible D match to TRBD1 (5 bases). CDR1 MDHEN and CDR2 SYDVKM come from the germline V gene. This CDR3 comprises 15 residues. Trimming removed 4 bases from V and 3 bases from J, with 12 bases in between. The CDR3 DNA reads TGTGCCAGCAGTTCCCCTGGGGGATCTAATGAAAAACTGTTTTTT. Its translation: CASSSPGGSNEKLFF.

The rearrangement joins TRBV5-1 to TRBJ1-5, with 7 bases lining up with TRBD1. Germline V gene data show CDR1 as SGHRS and CDR2 as YFSETQ. With V trimmed by 4 bases and J by 6 bases, 7 bases remained unmatched. The CDR3 is 14 amino acids. CDR3 nucleotides: TGCGCCAGCAGCCAGGGGACAGCGGGTCAGCCCCAGCATTTT. Protein: CASSQGTAGQPQHF.

This rearrangement joins TRBV5-1 to TRBJ1-5; D is uncertain. Looked up from germline, CDR1 is SGHRS and CDR2 is YFSETQ. V lost 4 bases, J lost 0 bases, and 5 bases lay in between. The CDR3 is 13 residues long. CDR3 sequence reads: CASSPDSNQPQHF. In DNA, the CDR3 is TGCGCCAGCAGCCCGGATAGCAATCAGCCCCAGCATTTT.

The chain links TRBV19 to TRBJ1-6, with no clear D. This CDR3 has 14 residues. Trimming took 1 base from V and 6 from J, leaving 7 bases between them. The germline CDR1 and CDR2 sequences are LNHDA and SQIVND (reference sequence). The CDR3 protein is CASSIGVPNSPLHF. CDR3 nucleotides: TGTGCCAGTAGTATAGGCGTGCCTAATTCACCCCTCCACTTT.

V is TRBV7-2 and J is TRBJ1-1, with a weak D call TRBD1 (5 bases). Deletions cut 2 bases from V and 0 bases from J, with 7 bases between. Germline V CDR1 and CDR2: SGHTA, FQGNSA. CDR3 length: 14 residues. The CDR3 sequence is CASSLWGMNTEAFF. The CDR3, as DNA: TGTGCCAGCAGCTTATGGGGGATGAACACTGAAGCTTTCTTT.

The chain recombines TRBV5-6 with TRBJ2-3, with 7 bases lining up with TRBD1. CDR3 size: 16 residues. Germline CDR1 SGHDT, CDR2 YYEEEE. Trimming at V came to 3 bases and at J to 3 bases, leaving 10 bases not matched to a gene. CDR3 in DNA: TGTGCCAGCAGCTCGACAGGGAAGCAACGGACAGATACGCAGTATTTT. Translated, it gives CASSSTGKQRTDTQYF.

The rearrangement joins TRBV7-3 to TRBJ2-2; unclear D gene. Per the germline V gene, CDR1 is SGHTA and CDR2 is FQGTGA. The CDR3 has 14 residues. With 5 bases removed from V and 4 bases from J, the gap between germline ends came to 11 bases. The CDR3 DNA reads as TGTGCCAGCAGCCCAAGTTCCCTCACCGGGGAGCTGTTTTTT. Encoded protein: CASSPSSLTGELFF.